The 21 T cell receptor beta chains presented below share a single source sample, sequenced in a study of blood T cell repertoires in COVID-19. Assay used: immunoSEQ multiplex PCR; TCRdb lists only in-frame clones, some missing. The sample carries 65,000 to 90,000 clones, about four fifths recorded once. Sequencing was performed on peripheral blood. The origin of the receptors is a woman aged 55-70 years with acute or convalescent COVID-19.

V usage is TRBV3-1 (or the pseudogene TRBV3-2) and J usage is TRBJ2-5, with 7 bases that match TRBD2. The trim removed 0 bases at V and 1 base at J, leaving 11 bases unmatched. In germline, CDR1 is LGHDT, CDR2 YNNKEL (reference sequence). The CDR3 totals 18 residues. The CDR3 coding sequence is TGTGCCAGCAGCCAAGATCTCCTAGCGGTAGAATTCCAAGAGACCCAGTACTTC. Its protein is CASSQDLLAVEFQETQYF.

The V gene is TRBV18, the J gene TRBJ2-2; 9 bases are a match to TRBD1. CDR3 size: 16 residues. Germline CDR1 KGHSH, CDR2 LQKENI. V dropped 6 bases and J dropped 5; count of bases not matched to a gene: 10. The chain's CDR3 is CASSLFGTGRTGELFF. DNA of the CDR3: TGTGCCAGCTCCCTATTTGGGACAGGGAGAACCGGGGAGCTGTTTTTT.

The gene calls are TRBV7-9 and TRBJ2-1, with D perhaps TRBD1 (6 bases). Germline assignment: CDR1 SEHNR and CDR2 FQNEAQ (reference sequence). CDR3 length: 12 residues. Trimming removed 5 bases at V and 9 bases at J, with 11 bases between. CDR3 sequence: CASSPQGFEQFF. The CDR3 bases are TGTGCCAGCAGCCCACAGGGATTTGAGCAGTTCTTC.

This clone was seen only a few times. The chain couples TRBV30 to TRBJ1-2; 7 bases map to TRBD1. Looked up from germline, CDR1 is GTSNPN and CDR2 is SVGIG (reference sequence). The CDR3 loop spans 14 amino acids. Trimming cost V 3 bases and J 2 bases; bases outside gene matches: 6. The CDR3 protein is CAWSKQGWNYGYTF. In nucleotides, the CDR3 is TGTGCCTGGAGCAAACAGGGGTGGAACTATGGCTACACCTTC.

CDR3 residues: CAWSVQQYGYTF. The CDR3 DNA reads as TGTGCCTGGAGTGTACAGCAGTATGGCTACACCTTC. The chain couples TRBV30 to TRBJ1-2; D is undetermined. This CDR3 comprises 12 residues. V lost 0 bases and J lost 5, with 7 bases in between. CDR1 is GTSNPN, CDR2 SVGIG, per germline (reference sequence).

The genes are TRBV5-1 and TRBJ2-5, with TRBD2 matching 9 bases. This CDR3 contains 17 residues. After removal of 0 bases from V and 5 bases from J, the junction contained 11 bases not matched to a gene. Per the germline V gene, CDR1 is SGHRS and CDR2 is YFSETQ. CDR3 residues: CASSLVLGGRARETQYF. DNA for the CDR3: TGCGCCAGCAGCTTGGTTCTTGGCGGGAGGGCCCGGGAGACCCAGTACTTC.

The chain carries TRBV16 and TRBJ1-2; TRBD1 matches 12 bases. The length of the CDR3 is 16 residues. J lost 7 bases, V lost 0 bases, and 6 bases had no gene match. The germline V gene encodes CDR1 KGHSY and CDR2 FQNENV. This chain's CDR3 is CASSQSRGQGALGYTF. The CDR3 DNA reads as TGTGCCAGCAGCCAATCGCGGGGACAGGGGGCGCTTGGCTACACCTTC. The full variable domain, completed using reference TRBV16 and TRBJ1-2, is GEEVAQTPKHLVRGEGQKAKLYCAPIKGHSYVFWYQQVLKNEFKFLISFQNENVFDETGMPKERFSAKCLPNSPCSLEIQATKLEDSAVYFCASSQSRGQGALGYTFGSGTRLTVV.

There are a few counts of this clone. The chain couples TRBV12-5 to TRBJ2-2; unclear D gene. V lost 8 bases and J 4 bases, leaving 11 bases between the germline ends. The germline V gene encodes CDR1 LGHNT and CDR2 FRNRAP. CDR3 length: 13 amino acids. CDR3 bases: TGTGCTAGTATGGGCTGGGCCACCGGGGAGCTGTTTTTT. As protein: CASMGWATGELFF.

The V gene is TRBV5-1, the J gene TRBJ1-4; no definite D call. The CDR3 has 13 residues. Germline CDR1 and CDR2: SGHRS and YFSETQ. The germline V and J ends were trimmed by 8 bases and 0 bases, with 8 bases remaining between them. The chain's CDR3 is CARQHATNEKLFF. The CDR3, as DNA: TGCGCCAGGCAACACGCAACTAATGAAAAACTGTTTTTT.

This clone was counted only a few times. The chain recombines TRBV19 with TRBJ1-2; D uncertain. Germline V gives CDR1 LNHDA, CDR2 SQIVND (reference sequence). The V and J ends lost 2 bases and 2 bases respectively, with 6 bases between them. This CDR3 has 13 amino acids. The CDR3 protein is CASSITTNYGYTF. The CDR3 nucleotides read TGTGCCAGTAGTATAACGACAAACTATGGCTACACCTTC.

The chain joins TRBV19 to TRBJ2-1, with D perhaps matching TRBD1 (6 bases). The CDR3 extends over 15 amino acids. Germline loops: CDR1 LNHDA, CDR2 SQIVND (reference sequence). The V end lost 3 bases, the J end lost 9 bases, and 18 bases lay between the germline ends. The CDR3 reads CASSILFGRGGEQFF. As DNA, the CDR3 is TGTGCCAGTAGTATCTTGTTCGGCAGGGGCGGTGAGCAGTTCTTC.

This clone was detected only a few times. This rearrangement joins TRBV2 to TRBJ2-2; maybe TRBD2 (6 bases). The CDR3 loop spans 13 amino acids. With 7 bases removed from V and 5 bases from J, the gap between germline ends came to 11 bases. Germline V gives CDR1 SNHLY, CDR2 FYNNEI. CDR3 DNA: TGTGCCAGCATGTCGGGGGATACCGGGGAGCTGTTTTTT. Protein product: CASMSGDTGELFF.

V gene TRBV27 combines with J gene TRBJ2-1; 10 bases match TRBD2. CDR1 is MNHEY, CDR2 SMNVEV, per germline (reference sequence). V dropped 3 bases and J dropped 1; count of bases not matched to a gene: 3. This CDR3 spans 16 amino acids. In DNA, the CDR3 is TGTGCCAGCAGTTTTGCTAGCGGGAGATCCTACAATGAGCAGTTCTTC. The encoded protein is CASSFASGRSYNEQFF.

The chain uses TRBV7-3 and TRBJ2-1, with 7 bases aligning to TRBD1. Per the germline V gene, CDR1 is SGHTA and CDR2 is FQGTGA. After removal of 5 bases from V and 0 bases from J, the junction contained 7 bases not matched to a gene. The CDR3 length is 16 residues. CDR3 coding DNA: TGTGCCAGCAGCCGGAATGACAGGGCCTCCTACAATGAGCAGTTCTTC. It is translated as CASSRNDRASYNEQFF.

The CDR3 spells CASNKTDYNEQFF. In nucleotides, the CDR3 is TGTGCCAGTAACAAGACTGATTACAATGAGCAGTTCTTC. The V call is TRBV19, the J call TRBJ2-1; no definite D call. Germline values: CDR1 LNHDA, CDR2 SQIVND (reference sequence). The CDR3 length is 13 residues. Deletions cut 7 bases from V and 4 bases from J, with 11 bases between.

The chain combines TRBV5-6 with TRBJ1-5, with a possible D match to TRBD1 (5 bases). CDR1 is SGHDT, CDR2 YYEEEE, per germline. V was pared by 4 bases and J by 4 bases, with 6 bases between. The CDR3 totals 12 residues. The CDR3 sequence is CASSRQNQPQHF. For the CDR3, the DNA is TGTGCCAGCAGCCGACAGAATCAGCCCCAGCATTTT.

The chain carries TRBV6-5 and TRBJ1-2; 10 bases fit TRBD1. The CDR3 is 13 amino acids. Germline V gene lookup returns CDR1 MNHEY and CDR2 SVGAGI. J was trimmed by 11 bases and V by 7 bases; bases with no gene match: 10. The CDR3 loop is CASTDRDRGSYTF. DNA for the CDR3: TGTGCCAGCACCGACCGGGACAGGGGATCGTACACCTTC.

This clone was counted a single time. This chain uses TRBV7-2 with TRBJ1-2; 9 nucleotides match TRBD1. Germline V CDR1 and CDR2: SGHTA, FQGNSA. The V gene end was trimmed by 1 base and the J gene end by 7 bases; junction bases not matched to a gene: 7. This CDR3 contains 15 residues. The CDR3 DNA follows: TGTGCCAGCAGCTTAGGCTTCACAGGGGGCTTTGGCTACACCTTC. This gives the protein CASSLGFTGGFGYTF.

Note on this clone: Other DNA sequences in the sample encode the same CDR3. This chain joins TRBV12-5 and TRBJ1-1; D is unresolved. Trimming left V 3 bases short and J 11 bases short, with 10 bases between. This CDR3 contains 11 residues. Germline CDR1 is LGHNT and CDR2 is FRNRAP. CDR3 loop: CASGLSREAFF. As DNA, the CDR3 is TGTGCTAGTGGTTTATCCCGGGAGGCTTTCTTT.

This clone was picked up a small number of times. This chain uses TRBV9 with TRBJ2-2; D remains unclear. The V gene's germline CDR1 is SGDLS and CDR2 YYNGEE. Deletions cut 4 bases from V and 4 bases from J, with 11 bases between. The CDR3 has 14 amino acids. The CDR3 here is CASSPRQSTGELFF. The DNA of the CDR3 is TGTGCCAGCAGCCCCCGCCAGTCCACCGGGGAGCTGTTTTTT.

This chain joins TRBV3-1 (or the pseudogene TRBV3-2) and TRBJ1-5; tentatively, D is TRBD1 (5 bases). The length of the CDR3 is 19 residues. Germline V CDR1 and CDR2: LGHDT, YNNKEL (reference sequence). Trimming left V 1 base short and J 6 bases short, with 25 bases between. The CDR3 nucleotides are TGTGCCAGCAGCCAAGGGGGGGAGGACACCAAAGCAGCTCGTCAGCCCCAGCATTTT. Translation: CASSQGGEDTKAARQPQHF.